The T cell receptor (beta chain) under discussion was sequenced for a study of CD8+CD57+ T cells in acquired aplastic anemia. In the study overall: Recorded DNA amounts for sorted CD4+ and CD8+ cells had an average of roughly 3.4 ug.

Study-level points and caveats: Common to patients and controls were 25 to 30 CD8+ CDR3 sequences.

The patients chosen for sequencing had shown expansion of CD8+CD57+ cells (detected by flow cytometry). Each of the patients presented with severe acquired aplastic anemia. Patients were therapy-naive when their blood was sampled. TCR beta VDJ and CDR3 profiling used genomic DNA as template. Each CDR3 protein is one row after TCRdb ran MiXCR on the reads. The sample records roughly 170,000 distinct CDR3 sequences, 48% being singletons. On this clonotype itself: The antigen remains unidentified.

Germline V lookup: CDR1 SGHVS, CDR2 FNYEAQ. V was trimmed by 1 base and J by 3 bases, leaving 26 bases between them. There are 20 residues in the CDR3. The specimen sequenced was sorted CD4+, CD8+, or CD8+CD57+ T cells (not recorded which) from PBMCs. J is TRBJ2-3 and V is TRBV7-6; D might be TRBD1 (5 bases). The receptor's source is a human donor with aplastic anemia. The CDR3 loop is CASSLDSLGVWGRGTDTQYF. The CDR3 DNA reads TGTGCCAGCAGCTTAGATTCGCTAGGGGTCTGGGGTAGAGGAACAGATACGCAGTATTTT.